This T cell receptor (beta chain) derives from a study of control samples from healthy donors and cancer patients. The data were produced by immunoSEQ multiplex PCR, yet TCRdb's version contains in-frame clones alone and is incomplete. The table lists about 120,000 clones, 80% to 95% of them singletons. CDR1 is WSHSY, CDR2 SAAADI, per germline. V lost 4 bases, J lost 3 bases, and 11 bases lay in between. CDR3 length: 14 amino acids. This chain links TRBV10-2 with TRBJ2-3, with D possibly TRBD2 on 6 matching bases. The specimen was PBMCs. The TCR originated in a man older than 75 with head and neck cancer. CDR3 DNA: TGCGCCAGCAGTGCTGCAGGGAGGACAGATACGCAGTATTTT. Amino acid sequence: CASSAAGRTDTQYF.